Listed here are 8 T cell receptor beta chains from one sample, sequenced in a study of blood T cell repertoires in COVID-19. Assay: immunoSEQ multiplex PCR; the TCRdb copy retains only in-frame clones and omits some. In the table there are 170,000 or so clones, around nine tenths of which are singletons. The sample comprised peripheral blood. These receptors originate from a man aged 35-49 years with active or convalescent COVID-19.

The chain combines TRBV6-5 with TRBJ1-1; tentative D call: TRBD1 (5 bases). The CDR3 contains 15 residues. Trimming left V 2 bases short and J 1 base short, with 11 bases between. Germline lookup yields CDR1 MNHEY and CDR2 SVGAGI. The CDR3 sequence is CASSYVNRGNTEAFF. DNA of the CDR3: TGTGCCAGCAGTTACGTAAATAGGGGGAACACTGAAGCTTTCTTT.

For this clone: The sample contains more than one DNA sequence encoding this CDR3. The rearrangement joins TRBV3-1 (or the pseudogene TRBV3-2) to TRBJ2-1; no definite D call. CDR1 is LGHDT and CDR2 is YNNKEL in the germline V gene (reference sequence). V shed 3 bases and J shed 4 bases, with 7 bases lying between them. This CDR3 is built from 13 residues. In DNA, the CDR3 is TGTGCCAGCAGCCAGGCCCAGTACAATGAGCAGTTCTTC. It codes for CASSQAQYNEQFF.

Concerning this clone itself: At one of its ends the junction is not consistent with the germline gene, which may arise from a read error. The CDR3 region has the DNA TGTGCCACCGTCGGACAGGTCAGAATGTACTTC. It yields the protein CATVGQVRMYF. J is TRBJ1-2 and V is TRBV19; 7 nucleotides agree with TRBD1. Germline values: CDR1 LNHDA, CDR2 SQIVND (reference sequence). This CDR3 spans 11 amino acids. The full variable domain, completed using reference TRBV19 and TRBJ1-2, is DGGITQSPKYLFRKEGQNVTLSCEQNLNHDAMYWYRQDPGQGLRLIYYSQIVNDFQKGDIAEGYSVSREKKESFPLTVTSAQKNPTAFYLCATVGQVRMYFGSGTRLTVV.

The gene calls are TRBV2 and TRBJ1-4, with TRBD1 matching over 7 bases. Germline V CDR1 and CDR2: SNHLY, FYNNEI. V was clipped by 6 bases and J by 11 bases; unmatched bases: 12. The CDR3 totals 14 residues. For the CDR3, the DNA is TGTGCCAGCAGGGGGGACCGGACAGGTTCTAAACTGTTTTTT. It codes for CASRGDRTGSKLFF.

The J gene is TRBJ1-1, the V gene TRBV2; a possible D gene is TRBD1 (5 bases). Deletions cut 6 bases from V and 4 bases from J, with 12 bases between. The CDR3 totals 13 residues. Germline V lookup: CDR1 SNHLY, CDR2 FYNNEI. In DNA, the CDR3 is TGTGCCAGCAGGGGCGGGACGAGCACTGAAGCTTTCTTT. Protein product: CASRGGTSTEAFF.

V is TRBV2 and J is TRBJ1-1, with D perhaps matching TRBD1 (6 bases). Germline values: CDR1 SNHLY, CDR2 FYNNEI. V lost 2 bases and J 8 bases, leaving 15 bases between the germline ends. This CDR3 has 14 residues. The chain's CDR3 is CASSESRTAYEAFF. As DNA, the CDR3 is TGTGCCAGCAGTGAAAGTAGGACAGCCTACGAAGCTTTCTTT.

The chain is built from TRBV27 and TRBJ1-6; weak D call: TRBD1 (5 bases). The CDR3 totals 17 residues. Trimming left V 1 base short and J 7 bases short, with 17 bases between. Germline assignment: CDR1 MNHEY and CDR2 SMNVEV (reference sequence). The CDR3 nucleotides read TGTGCCAGCAGTTTATATAACCCGACAGATGGGAATTCACCCCTCCACTTT. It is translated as CASSLYNPTDGNSPLHF.

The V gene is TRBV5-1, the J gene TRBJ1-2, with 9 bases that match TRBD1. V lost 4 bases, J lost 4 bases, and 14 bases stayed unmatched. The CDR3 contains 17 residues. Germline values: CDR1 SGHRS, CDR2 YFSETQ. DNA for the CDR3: TGCGCCAGCAGCCCCTTGGGGACAGGGATGAGGACCTATGGCTACACCTTC. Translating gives CASSPLGTGMRTYGYTF.